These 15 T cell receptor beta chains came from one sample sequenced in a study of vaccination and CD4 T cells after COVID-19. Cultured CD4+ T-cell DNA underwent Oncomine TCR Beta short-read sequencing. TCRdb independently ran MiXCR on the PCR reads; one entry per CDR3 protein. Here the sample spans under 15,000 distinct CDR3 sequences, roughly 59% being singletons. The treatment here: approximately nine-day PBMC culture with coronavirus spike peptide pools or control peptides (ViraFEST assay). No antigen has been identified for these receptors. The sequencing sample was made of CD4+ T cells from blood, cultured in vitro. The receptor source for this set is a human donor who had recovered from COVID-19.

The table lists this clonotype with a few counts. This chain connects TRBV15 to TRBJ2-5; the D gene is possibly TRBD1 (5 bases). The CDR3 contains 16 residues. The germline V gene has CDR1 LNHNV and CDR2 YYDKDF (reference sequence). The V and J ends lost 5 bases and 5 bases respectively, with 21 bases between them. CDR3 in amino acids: CATSRKATARAETQYF. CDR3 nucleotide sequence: TGTGCCACCAGCCGAAAAGCGACAGCCAGGGCTGAGACCCAGTACTTC.

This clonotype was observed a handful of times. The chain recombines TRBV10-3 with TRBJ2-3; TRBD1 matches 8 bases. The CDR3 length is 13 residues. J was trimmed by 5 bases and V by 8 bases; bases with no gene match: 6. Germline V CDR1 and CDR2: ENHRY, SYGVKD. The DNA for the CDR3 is TGTGCCATCGGGCAGGGGGCAAGAGATACGCAGTATTTT. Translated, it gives CAIGQGARDTQYF.

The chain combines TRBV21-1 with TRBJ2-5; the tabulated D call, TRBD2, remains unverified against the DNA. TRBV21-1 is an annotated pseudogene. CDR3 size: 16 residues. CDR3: CASSTRTSGYQETQYF. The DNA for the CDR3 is TGTGCCAGCAGCACTCGGACTAGCGGCTACCAAGAGACCCAGTACTTC.

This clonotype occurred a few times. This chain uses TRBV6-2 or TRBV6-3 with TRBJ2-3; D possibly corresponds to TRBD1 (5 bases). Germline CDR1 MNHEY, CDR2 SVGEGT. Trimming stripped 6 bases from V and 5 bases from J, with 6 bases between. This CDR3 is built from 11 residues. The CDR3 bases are TGTGCCAGCAGAACAGGAGATACGCAGTATTTT. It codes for CASRTGDTQYF.

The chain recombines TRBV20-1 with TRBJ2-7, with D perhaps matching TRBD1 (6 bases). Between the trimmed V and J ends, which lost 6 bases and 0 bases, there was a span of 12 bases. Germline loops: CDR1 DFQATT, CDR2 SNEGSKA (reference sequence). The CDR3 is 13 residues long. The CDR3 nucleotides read TGCAGTGCCAAGGACAGCCTCTCCTACGAGCAGTACTTC. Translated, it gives CSAKDSLSYEQYF.

The CDR3 is CASSQDFATNEKLFF. CDR3 in DNA: TGTGCCAGCAGCCAGGACTTTGCAACTAATGAAAAACTGTTTTTT. The J gene is TRBJ1-4, the V gene TRBV7-8; D call uncertain. Trimming stripped 5 bases from V and 0 bases from J, with 10 bases between. CDR1 is SGHVS, CDR2 FQNEAQ, per germline. The CDR3 is made up of 15 amino acids.

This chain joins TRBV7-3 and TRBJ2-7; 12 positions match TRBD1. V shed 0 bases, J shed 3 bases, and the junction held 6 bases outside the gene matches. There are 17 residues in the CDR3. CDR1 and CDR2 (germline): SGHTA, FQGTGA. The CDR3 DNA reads TGTGCCAGCAGCTTAACGGGGGGACAGGGGGCCTTCTACGAGCAGTACTTC. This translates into CASSLTGGQGAFYEQYF.

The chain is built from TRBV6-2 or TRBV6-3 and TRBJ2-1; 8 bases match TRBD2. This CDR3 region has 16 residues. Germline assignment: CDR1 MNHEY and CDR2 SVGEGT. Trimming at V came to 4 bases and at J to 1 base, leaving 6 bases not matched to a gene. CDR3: CASSFPSGGSYNEQFF. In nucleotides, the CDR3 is TGTGCCAGCAGTTTCCCTTCGGGAGGGTCCTACAATGAGCAGTTCTTC.

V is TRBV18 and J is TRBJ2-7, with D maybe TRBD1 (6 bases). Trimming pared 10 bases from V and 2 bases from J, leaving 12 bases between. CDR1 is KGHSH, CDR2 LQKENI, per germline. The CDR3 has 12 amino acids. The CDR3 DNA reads TGTGCCACAGGACAGAGCACCTACGAGCAGTACTTC. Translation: CATGQSTYEQYF.

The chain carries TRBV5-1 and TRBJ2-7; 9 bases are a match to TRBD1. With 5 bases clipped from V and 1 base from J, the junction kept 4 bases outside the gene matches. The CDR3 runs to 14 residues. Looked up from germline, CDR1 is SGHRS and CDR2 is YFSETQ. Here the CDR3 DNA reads TGCGCCAGCAGTTCCGGGACAGGGTCCTACGAGCAGTACTTC. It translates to CASSSGTGSYEQYF.

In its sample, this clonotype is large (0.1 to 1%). The DNA of the CDR3 is TGTGCCAGCAGTGAAGACGGACGGCTCTCTGGAAACACCATATATTTT. Translating gives CASSEDGRLSGNTIYF. V gene TRBV6-1 combines with J gene TRBJ1-3; D call uncertain. The CDR3 is 16 amino acids. V lost 1 base and J lost 0, with 10 bases in between. CDR1 and CDR2 (germline): MNHNS, SASEGT.

CDR3 region: CSGKEGTAFNSPLHF. The CDR3 DNA is TGCAGTGGCAAAGAGGGGACAGCTTTTAATTCACCCCTCCACTTT. The rearrangement joins TRBV20-1 to TRBJ1-6, with 7 bases identical to TRBD1. Trimming at V came to 7 bases and at J to 6 bases, leaving 12 bases not matched to a gene. This CDR3 is 15 amino acids long. Germline V lookup: CDR1 DFQATT, CDR2 SNEGSKA (reference sequence).

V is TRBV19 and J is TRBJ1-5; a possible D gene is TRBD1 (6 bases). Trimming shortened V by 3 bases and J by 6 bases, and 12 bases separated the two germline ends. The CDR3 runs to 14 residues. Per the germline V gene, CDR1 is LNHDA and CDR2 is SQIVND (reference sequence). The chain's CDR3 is CASSIQGTAQPQHF. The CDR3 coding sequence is TGTGCCAGTAGTATTCAGGGGACGGCTCAGCCCCAGCATTTT.

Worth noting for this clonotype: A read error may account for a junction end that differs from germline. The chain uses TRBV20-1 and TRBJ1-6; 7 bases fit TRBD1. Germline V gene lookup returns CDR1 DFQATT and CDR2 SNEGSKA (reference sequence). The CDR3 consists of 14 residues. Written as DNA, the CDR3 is TGCAGTGCCCCGGGCGCAGGGGGAAGCTCACCCCCCCACTTT. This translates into CSAPGAGGSSPPHF.

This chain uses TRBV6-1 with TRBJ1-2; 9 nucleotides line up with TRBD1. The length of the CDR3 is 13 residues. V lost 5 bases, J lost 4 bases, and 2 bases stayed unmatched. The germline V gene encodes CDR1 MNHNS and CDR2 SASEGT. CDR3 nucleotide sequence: TGTGCCAGCAGTAGGACAGGGGTCTATGGCTACACCTTC. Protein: CASSRTGVYGYTF.